The entry below gives a single TCR beta chain sequence along with its context. Its antigen is not known. Regarding treatment: some 20 received Ad26.COV2.S at low or high dose, single or two shots; five or six received placebo; per-sample allocation not given. Day 63 after the first vaccine or placebo injection was the time point for sampling. This person who donated was an adult of 18-55 years in Boston. From germline, CDR1 is SNHLY and CDR2 FYNNEI. The CDR3 loop spans 14 amino acids. V was shortened by 8 bases and J by 9 bases, with 20 bases between the two germline ends. The sample belongs to a study of Ad26.COV2.S vaccination and SARS-CoV-2 variants. About the research overall: Ad26.COV2.S arm of COV1001 included the donor. Each vaccinee took Ad26.COV2.S intramuscularly, once or twice 56 days apart.

Study results and caveats: Responses of spike-specific T cells (both CD8+ and CD4+) reportedly showed substantial breadth after vaccination.

Assay: immunoSEQ multiplex PCR; the TCRdb copy retains only in-frame clones and omits some. Of about half a million clones in the sample, 70% to 90% were seen once. The chain uses TRBV2 and TRBJ2-1; D is possibly TRBD2 (6 bases). The clonotype originates from a person between 18 and 60 years old who received the Ad26.COV2.S COVID-19 vaccine or a placebo. Here the sequenced sample was peripheral blood, taken in a trial of Ad26.COV2.S vaccine versus placebo. The CDR3 DNA follows: TGTGCCAGCGGAATAGCGGCCGCTTATGTTGAGCAGTTCTTC. Translation: CASGIAAAYVEQFF.